This T cell receptor beta chain was recovered during a study of blood T cell repertoires in COVID-19. The method was immunoSEQ multiplex PCR; TCRdb's version includes in-frame clones alone and lacks a portion of them. The table records 37,000 or so clones, roughly 80% of them present only once. The CDR3 length is 15 residues. V was trimmed by 4 bases and J by 4 bases, leaving 14 bases between them. CDR1 and CDR2 (germline): LGHNA, YNFKEQ. Sequenced sample: peripheral blood. This rearrangement joins TRBV4-2 to TRBJ1-5, with TRBD1 as a possible D gene (6 bases). This TCR was recovered from a human donor in a cohort sampled during active COVID-19. The DNA of the CDR3 is TGTGCCAGCAGCCGAGAACAGGGTGGGAATCAGCCCCAGCATTTT. Translating gives CASSREQGGNQPQHF.